The text below deals with one T cell receptor (beta chain). One junction end disagrees with the germline gene, perhaps due to a read error. Assay used: immunoSEQ multiplex PCR; TCRdb lists only in-frame clones, some missing. The table includes about 680,000 clones, more than 70% detected once. The data are from a study of Ad26.COV2.S vaccination and SARS-CoV-2 variants. Study background: Intramuscular Ad26.COV2.S at 5x10^10 or 1x10^11 viral particles.

The sample's treatment: 15 to 20 received Ad26.COV2.S at low or high dose, single or two shots; a few received placebo; per-sample allocation not given. Repertoires come from day 63 after the first vaccine or placebo injection. A Boston adult aged 18-55 years was the donor. This vaccine is an Ad26 vector that expresses the Wuhan-strain SARS-CoV-2 spike. CDR1 is SEHNR and CDR2 is FQNEAQ in the germline V gene (reference sequence). The length of the CDR3 is 19 residues. The sequence derives from a person between 18 and 65 years old who received the Ad26.COV2.S COVID-19 vaccine or a placebo. Material: peripheral blood, obtained in a trial of Ad26.COV2.S vaccine versus placebo. This sequence joins TRBV7-9 and TRBJ2-3; 8 nucleotides line up with TRBD2. This CDR3 reads CASSPPLAGPTSSIDTQYF. Here the CDR3 DNA reads TGTGCCAGCAGCCCCCCGTTAGCGGGACCCACAAGCAGCATAGATACGCAGTATTTT.